One sample yielded the 10 T cell receptor beta chains listed below, sequenced in a study of blood T cell repertoires in COVID-19 (TCRdb year 2020). Library prep was done by the immunoSEQ multiplex PCR assay. TCRdb took this table from immuneACCESS and kept in-frame rearrangements with V and J called. Such tables lack part of the clones; where checked against another copy, unresolved V genes explain under half of the gap, and the rest is unexplained. This sample lists about 310,000 clones; around 90% were detected once. In total, the top ten clones hold 1% of the sample. What was sequenced was peripheral blood. The receptors come from a man over 45 with active or convalescent COVID-19.

This rearrangement joins TRBV29-1 to TRBJ2-7, with TRBD1 identical over 8 bases. The CDR3 loop spans 13 amino acids. The germline V gene has CDR1 SQVTM and CDR2 ANQGSEA. Trimming removed 6 bases from V and 6 bases from J; junction bases left unmatched: 10. CDR3 residues: CSVRLTGVGEQYF. CDR3 in DNA: TGCAGCGTGAGACTGACAGGGGTTGGCGAGCAGTACTTC.

The chain links TRBV19 to TRBJ2-3, with 7 bases aligning to TRBD2. CDR1 LNHDA and CDR2 SQIVND come from the germline V gene (reference sequence). With 4 bases clipped from V and 6 bases from J, the junction kept 7 bases outside the gene matches. The CDR3 sequence is 14 residues long. CDR3 sequence reads: CASSNPGGRDTQYF. CDR3 nucleotides: TGTGCCAGTAGTAATCCGGGAGGACGGGATACGCAGTATTTT.

The V gene is TRBV18, the J gene TRBJ1-6, with TRBD1 as a possible D gene (6 bases). The germline V gene encodes CDR1 KGHSH and CDR2 LQKENI. CDR3 length equals 16 residues. V dropped 2 bases and J dropped 4 bases, with 12 bases sitting between them. Written as DNA, the CDR3 is TGTGCCAGCTCACCAGTTACAGGGCTTTATAATTCACCCCTCCACTTT. Encoded protein: CASSPVTGLYNSPLHF.

The chain employs TRBV5-4 and TRBJ2-1, with D unresolved. Trimming cost V 0 bases and J 8 bases, with 6 bases left between them. CDR1 and CDR2 from the germline V gene are SGHNT and YYREEE (reference sequence). This CDR3 is built from 12 residues. DNA for the CDR3: TGTGCCAGCAGCTTGGCCGGGTATGAGCAGTTCTTC. This sequence encodes CASSLAGYEQFF.

This clone was recorded a few times. The chain has TRBV5-1 and TRBJ1-1; D is possibly TRBD1 (5 bases). The germline CDR1 and CDR2 sequences are SGHRS and YFSETQ. The CDR3 is made up of 14 amino acids. Trimming pared 6 bases from V and 5 bases from J, leaving 17 bases between. This chain's CDR3 is CASTPPGGGTEAFF. CDR3 DNA: TGCGCCAGCACCCCTCCGGGGGGAGGTACTGAAGCTTTCTTT.

The chain has TRBV24-1 and TRBJ2-2, with a weak D call TRBD2 (6 bases). This CDR3 spans 17 amino acids. Germline assignment: CDR1 KGHDR and CDR2 SFDVKD. V was trimmed by 3 bases and J by 4 bases, leaving 17 bases between them. CDR3 in DNA: TGTGCCACCAGTGATCCTAGCGAAACTTTGGGCACCGGGGAGCTGTTTTTT. Translating gives CATSDPSETLGTGELFF.

This chain's CDR3 is CASSSTIRGGTYNEQFF. The CDR3 region has the DNA TGTGCCAGCAGTTCCACCATCCGGGGGGGGACCTACAATGAGCAGTTCTTC. The chain combines TRBV27 with TRBJ2-1; 8 bases match TRBD2. Trimming removed 4 bases from V and 2 bases from J; junction bases left unmatched: 10. The CDR3 has 17 residues. Looked up from germline, CDR1 is MNHEY and CDR2 is SMNVEV (reference sequence).

The rearrangement joins TRBV5-1 to TRBJ2-7; D unclear. CDR1 is SGHRS, CDR2 YFSETQ, per germline. This CDR3 has 14 residues. Trimming cost V 5 bases and J 0 bases, with 12 bases left between them. The CDR3 DNA is TGCGCCAGCAGAATGACACACGGCTCCTACGAGCAGTACTTC. It translates to CASRMTHGSYEQYF.

DNA of the CDR3: TGTGCCAGCAGTGTGGAGGGGTTGGGAGATTCACCCCTCCACTTT. Its translation is CASSVEGLGDSPLHF. V and J are TRBV6-4 and TRBJ1-6; a possible D gene is TRBD1 (5 bases). V dropped 4 bases and J dropped 8 bases, with 15 bases sitting between them. The CDR3 sequence is 15 residues long. Germline CDR1 and CDR2: MRHNA and SNTAGT.

This sequence joins TRBV12-3 or TRBV12-4 and TRBJ1-2, with 7 bases matching TRBD1. The CDR3 sequence is 13 residues long. V lost 6 bases and J lost 6; bases outside the gene matches: 7. The CDR3 is CASSATGWDGYTF. DNA of the CDR3: TGTGCCAGCAGCGCGACAGGGTGGGATGGCTACACCTTC.